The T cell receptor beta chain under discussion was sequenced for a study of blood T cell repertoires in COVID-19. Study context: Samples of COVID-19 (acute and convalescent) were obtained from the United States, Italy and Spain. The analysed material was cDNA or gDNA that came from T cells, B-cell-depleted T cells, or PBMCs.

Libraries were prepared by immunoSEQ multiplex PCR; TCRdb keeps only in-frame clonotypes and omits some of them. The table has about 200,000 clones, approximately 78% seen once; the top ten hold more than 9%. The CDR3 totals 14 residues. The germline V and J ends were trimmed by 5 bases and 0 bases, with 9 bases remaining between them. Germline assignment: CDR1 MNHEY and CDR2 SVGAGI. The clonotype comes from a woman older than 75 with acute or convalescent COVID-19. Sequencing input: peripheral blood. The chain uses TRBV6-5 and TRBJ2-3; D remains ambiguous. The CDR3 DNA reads TGTGCCAGCAGTCTAGACCTTAGCACAGATACGCAGTATTTT. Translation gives CASSLDLSTDTQYF.